This TCR beta chain derives from a study of regulatory T cells in long-lasting Graves disease (dated by TCRdb to the early 2020s). About the study as a whole: Patients with newly diagnosed Graves' disease had been on antithyroid drugs for under 3 months. A total of about 33 samples underwent TCR sequencing: 13 from persistent and approximately 20 from newly diagnosed Graves' disease patients. Patients with persistent Graves' disease were compared with patients with newly diagnosed Graves' disease using TCR sequencing and RNA sequencing of peripheral blood. The study was registered as a clinical trial and conducted in China.

The time point label here, explained by the study, means: newly diagnosed GD, antithyroid drugs for less than 3 months. For both TCR sequencing and RNA sequencing, RNA was extracted from PBMCs using TRIzol. The diagnosis of Graves' disease followed American Thyroid Association guidelines. Patients for the study were recruited at an endocrinology department in Xi'an, China. Each patient gave about 8.1 milliliters of peripheral blood, collected in an EDTA anticoagulant tube. PBMCs were isolated by Ficoll Paque Plus density gradient separation without further T cell sorting. An Agilent 2100 Bioanalyzer and agarose gel were used to assess RNA quality, and a NanoDrop 2000 was used to measure RNA concentration. The CDR3 has 14 amino acids, counting the end cysteine and phenylalanine. The entry retains the CDR3 DNA only, 42 bases that are in frame from base 1. CDR1 and CDR2, looked up from the germline V gene, are MDHEN and SYDVKM. V loses 2 bases, J loses 1 base, and the germline ends lie 8 bases apart.

Findings and caveats that apply to the study as a whole: Lower TCR Shannon entropy and fewer highly expanded clones were observed in persistent Graves' disease patients than in newly diagnosed patients, which suggested clonal expansion. The authors acknowledged the small sample size as a limitation that may reduce accuracy. More public clonotypes were shared among persistent patients (roughly 3,000) than among newly diagnosed patients (roughly 960). TRBV28, TRBJ1-2 and TRBJ2-5 were preferentially used in persistent disease, while TRBV20-1 and TRBJ2-1 were favored in newly diagnosed disease. Sequencing and analysis were limited to the TCR beta chain. Because the primary lesion, thyroid tissue, could not be accessed, the study looked at peripheral blood alone.

There are many counts of this clonotype. Its antigen is unknown. No qualities accompany the bases; no much larger clone lies one base away. The library came from multiplex PCR. The run used an Illumina HiSeq 4000. TCR beta libraries were built with iRepertoire HTBI primers and Arm-PCR amplification of CDR3 regions. PCR products were gel purified before sequencing. Concerning the study's data processing: A total of roughly 65 TRBV and some 13 TRBJ segments were identified across samples and were used for gene usage analysis of CDR3 amino acid clonotypes. COPE and FqMerger were used to merge filtered high-quality paired reads into contigs. BLAST was used to align contigs to IMGT TRBV, TRBD and TRBJ reference genes, with CDR3 defined following IMGT. Clonotypes above 0.1% frequency were classified as highly expanded clones. Shannon entropy served as the measure of repertoire diversity, while the Gini coefficient captured V-J evenness. Public clonotypes were defined as clonotypes shared by more than one individual. TCRdb reran the public reads through fastp at Q25 and MiXCR, keeping productive beta chains. Rows with a matching CDR3 protein are joined into one entry that keeps the most common DNA and genes. The V and J calls shown here were made by TCRdb, not taken from the authors' results. This sample has 350,000 to 550,000 distinct CDR3 sequences in its table, and about 14% of those were observed once. 17% of the sample lies in the top ten.

This sample was also put to use in a study of T cells in Graves' hyperthyroidism and ophthalmopathy. Per that second paper: Graves' hyperthyroidism was defined as stable when no progression to ophthalmopathy occurred over 18 months of follow-up. Hyperthyroidism patients were newly diagnosed, had a disease duration of under 2 months, and were aged 18 to 65 years. Any patient with an uncontrolled infection, another autoimmune disease, pregnancy or lactation was excluded. Diagnoses were established on the basis of clinical symptoms, serum thyroxine and TRAb, thyroid ultrasound, and orbital computed tomography. For the first round of RT-PCR on the TCR CDR3, the HTBI primer set was used together with the Qiagen OneStep RT-PCR kit. Most expanded thyroid clonotypes (frequency above 0.001) were also found in blood, which suggests that blood repertoires may mirror thyroid immune responses. Ophthalmopathy was separated from stable hyperthyroidism by a 13 V-J signature model, with roughly 88% sensitivity and about 81% specificity obtained in cross-validation and 80%/75% obtained in testing. In validation, the model predicted progression to ophthalmopathy with just under 71% sensitivity and roughly 75% specificity, a median of 6.5 months before onset. To identify TCR V-J signatures that set the groups apart, the researchers used a discovery cohort of 100 patients, made up of some 41 with Graves' ophthalmopathy and some 56 with stable Graves' hyperthyroidism. Prospective prediction of ophthalmopathy was tested in an independent validation cohort consisting of 18 hyperthyroidism patients and over 15 patients who later progressed to ophthalmopathy. For training and testing, the 100 or so patients in the discovery cohort were randomly divided in a 7:3 ratio. The study also compared thyroid tissue and blood T-cell repertoires from over 5 Graves' hyperthyroidism patients. Following sampling, methimazole starting at 30 mg daily was given to hyperthyroidism patients, and high-dose intravenous methylprednisolone was given to ophthalmopathy patients. Libraries were constructed in a second round of multiplex PCR, after which size selection and purification were performed. The libraries were sequenced on an Illumina HiSeq2000 using paired-end 100 bp reads. Raw data were processed with SOAPnuke, discarding reads with adapters, uncalled bases, mean Phred below 15, or no exact constant-primer or identifier match. COPE v1.2.5 was used to merge high-quality paired reads, and clonotypes were defined as unique nucleotide sequences. MiTCR v1.1 was used to align clonotypes to the IMGT TRBV, TRBD and TRBJ reference segments. Only V-J combinations with frequency above 0.0001, covering about 99% of repertoires, were analysed. A TCS score was defined as the ratio between F50 (clonal expansion) and ExV (chaos), using BLOSUM62-based TCRdist between CDR3 peptides within each V-J. Welch's t-statistics and random forest reduced several hundred V-J features to around 14, which were used in a naive Bayes classifier (R e1071). Sample size was not statistically predetermined, and investigators were not blinded to group allocation. TCR Vbeta CDR3 sequencing of 135 peripheral blood samples (approximately 44 ophthalmopathy, around 80 hyperthyroidism and some 17 progressor patients) is reported in the paper.

The rearrangement joined TRBV28 to TRBJ2-5; a tentative D match to TRBD2 spans 5 bases. The origin of this receptor is a woman between 50 and 59 years old with Graves disease. Donor details come from another sample of the same person, matched by shared clones. Specimen: peripheral blood mononuclear cells (PBMCs), collected at new diagnosis, from a patient treated with antithyroid drugs. The DNA is as follows: TGTGCCAGCAGTTTAGGGGAGTCCCAAGAGACCCAGTACTTC. This gives the protein CASSLGESQETQYF.